Sequencing of this TCR beta chain was carried out in a study of cytomegalovirus exposure and HLA in healthy donors. Study at large: The approximately 120 validation repertoires, a later analysis reported, used the same platform as the 666 repertoires from the first cohort. Study outcomes and limitations: According to a subsequent analysis, TCR clusters identified in the first cohort showed a tendency to co-occur across the 110 or so validation repertoires. Listed as cytomegalovirus-associated were over 150 TCR beta chains. Using the classifier, cytomegalovirus status was reportedly diagnosed with high specificity and sensitivity.

The table came from immunoSEQ multiplex PCR; TCRdb's copy has only in-frame clones and leaves some out. The repertoire has approximately 140,000 clones, roughly nine tenths of them found once; the top ten carry less than 3.5%. For this clone: Its antigen is not known.

The germline V gene has CDR1 SQVTM and CDR2 ANQGSEA. The CDR3 is made up of 13 amino acids. V lost 6 bases and J lost 2; bases outside the gene matches: 6. V is TRBV29-1 and J is TRBJ2-5, with 7 positions matching TRBD1. Sequenced input: PBMCs. This receptor was obtained from a man aged 18 to 29 in good health and CMV-seronegative. CDR3 DNA: TGCAGCGTGACGGGGACAGCTCAAGAGACCCAGTACTTC. Its protein is CSVTGTAQETQYF.